The rows below give T cell receptor beta chains drawn from one sample of a study of T-cell reconstitution after alpha-beta-depleted transplantation in children. TCRdb called the PCR reads again in MiXCR, with one record for every CDR3 protein. The sample consists of about 980,000 distinct CDR3 sequences, about 29% of them appearing once. The sequencing here drew on PBMCs, mostly from graft donor cells, taken 360 days after TCRalphabeta/CD19-depleted stem cell transplant. The receptors come from a boy younger than two who had a stem cell transplant for SCID, so the T cells may come from the graft donor. Both conserved end residues are trimmed from each CDR3.

j_call v_call cdr3_aa
TRBJ2-7 TRBV27 ASSSGAVTGTYEQY
TRBJ2-1 TRBV7-2 ASSLRPAVSVGNEQF
TRBJ2-3 TRBV9 ASSETPERRDTQY
TRBJ2-1 TRBV4-3 ASSQGVRGEAYNEQF
TRBJ2-2 TRBV29-1 SVLSPVKPTGELF
TRBJ2-7 TRBV29-1 SVEGDGSSYEQY
TRBJ2-7 TRBV27 ASRPWVGVYEQY
TRBJ2-1 TRBV2 ASSEDSWRYNEQF
TRBJ2-7 TRBV25-1 ASQRDRGYEQY
TRBJ2-1 TRBV11-2 ASSFGGDNYNEQF
TRBJ2-7 TRBV20-1 SAPDRGRNEQY
TRBJ1-2 TRBV4-2 ASSQDGPRLSGYT
TRBJ2-3 TRBV5-4 ASSLKWTSGNTDTQY
TRBJ2-7 TRBV12-3/TRBV12-4 ASSRQGAEQY
TRBJ1-2 TRBV3-1 ASSLRLDRGDGYT
TRBJ2-3 TRBV6-4 ASTFGMGQGTSTDTQY
TRBJ2-5 TRBV7-2 ASSLAFGSGGSAETQY
TRBJ2-1 TRBV5-6 ASSLGGTGADEQF
TRBJ2-1 TRBV5-1 ASKPGLPPNEQF
TRBJ1-5 TRBV6-5 ASSYSGHSNQPQH
TRBJ2-7 TRBV7-2 ASSFSTRGGPYEQY
TRBJ2-3 TRBV28 ASSFPGQGDADTQY
TRBJ2-1 TRBV5-1 ASSLDPGTAYNEQF
TRBJ2-3 TRBV4-2 ASAVGLGDTQY
TRBJ1-2 TRBV4-2 ASSPDPPRQGNYGYT
TRBJ2-1 TRBV20-1 SASLLAGGLLNNEQF
TRBJ2-5 TRBV7-8 ASSFSGGGTQY
TRBJ2-1 TRBV9 ASSASGLPYNEQF
TRBJ1-2 TRBV5-1 ASASDYGYT
TRBJ1-2 TRBV20-1 SASLTANYGYT